A single sample is the source of the 6 T cell receptor beta chains below, sequenced in a study of blood T cell repertoires in COVID-19. The repertoire was sequenced with immunoSEQ multiplex PCR; TCRdb's copy has only in-frame clones and lacks some. The sample has about 83,000 clones, under 80% seen once; the top ten hold 15% to 20%. Sequencing was done on a sample of peripheral blood. These receptors all come from a woman older than 75 with active or convalescent COVID-19.

This rearrangement joins TRBV18 to TRBJ1-3; the match to TRBD1 covers 7 bases. V dropped 0 bases and J dropped 0; count of bases not matched to a gene: 5. Germline values: CDR1 KGHSH, CDR2 LQKENI. The CDR3 has 17 amino acids. CDR3 DNA: TGTGCCAGCTCACCACCGGACAGGTCCTTCTCTGGAAACACCATATATTTT. Translation: CASSPPDRSFSGNTIYF. Full variable domain (missing parts from reference TRBV18 and TRBJ1-3): NAGVMQNPRHLVRRRGQEARLRCSPMKGHSHVYWYRQLPEEGLKFMVYLQKENIIDESGMPKERFSAEFPKEGPSILRIQQVVRGDSAAYFCASSPPDRSFSGNTIYFGEGSWLTVV.

The chain couples TRBV7-9 to TRBJ2-7; a possible D gene is TRBD2 (7 bases). V lost 3 bases, J lost 0 bases, and 12 bases lay in between. The CDR3 contains 15 residues. Germline V CDR1 and CDR2: SEHNR, FQNEAQ (reference sequence). DNA for the CDR3: TGTGCCAGCAGCTTCGCGGGGGCCCTCTCCTACGAGCAGTACTTC. Its translation: CASSFAGALSYEQYF.

The chain joins TRBV5-8 to TRBJ1-1, with TRBD1 identical over 8 bases. The CDR3 consists of 15 residues. Germline V gives CDR1 SGHTS, CDR2 YDEGEE. V dropped 0 bases and J dropped 8; count of bases not matched to a gene: 9. The DNA for the CDR3 is TGTGCCAGCAGCTTGGATTGGGCGACAGGGGTGGAAGCTTTCTTT. Its protein is CASSLDWATGVEAFF.

In this sample, this clone turned up once. This sequence joins TRBV12-3 or TRBV12-4 and TRBJ1-2, with 10 positions matching TRBD1. The V gene end was trimmed by 5 bases and the J gene end by 5 bases; junction bases not matched to a gene: 2. The CDR3 is 13 residues long. CDR3 sequence reads: CASSLGQGYGYTF. CDR3 sequence (DNA): TGTGCCAGCAGTCTGGGACAGGGGTATGGCTACACCTTC.

The chain employs TRBV7-9 and TRBJ2-5; 8 nucleotides agree with TRBD2. CDR3 size: 14 residues. The junction had 3 bases not matched to a gene; V was cut back by 1 base and J by 5 bases. Germline V gene sequence: CDR1 SEHNR, CDR2 FQNEAQ (reference sequence). The CDR3 nucleotides read TGTGCCAGCAGCTTAGGAGGGACTAGGGAGACCCAGTACTTC. Its translation: CASSLGGTRETQYF.

The gene calls are TRBV15 and TRBJ1-1; no reliable D call. The CDR3 runs to 15 residues. With 2 bases removed from V and 4 bases from J, the gap between germline ends came to 14 bases. CDR1 and CDR2 from the germline V gene are LNHNV and YYDKDF (reference sequence). The CDR3 loop reads CATSRTREVGTEAFF. The CDR3 nucleotides read TGTGCCACCAGCAGAACCCGGGAGGTGGGCACTGAAGCTTTCTTT. Looking up the rest from reference TRBV15 and TRBJ1-1 gives the full variable domain: DAMVIQNPRYQVTQFGKPVTLSCSQTLNHNVMYWYQQKSSQAPKLLFHYYDKDFNNEADTPDNFQSRRPNTSFCFLDIRSPGLGDTAMYLCATSRTREVGTEAFFGQGTRLTVV.